This T cell receptor beta chain is drawn from a study of CD8 T cells in ankylosing spondylitis. Study-level findings and limits: Apparently characteristic of ankylosing spondylitis blood was a TCR beta motif (under ten highly homologous variants).

Trimming took 8 bases from V and 5 from J, leaving 9 bases between them. This CDR3 is built from 11 residues. CDR1 and CDR2 from the germline V gene are MRHNA and SNTAGT. In regard to this clonotype: Antigen unknown.

TCRdb independently ran MiXCR on the 5' RACE reads; one entry per CDR3 protein. The sample yields about 340,000 distinct CDR3 sequences, about 20% seen once. This receptor was taken from a male donor with ankylosing spondylitis or in good health (not recorded which). Input material: blood, either unsorted or a sorted T cell fraction (not recorded which). The chain couples TRBV6-4 to TRBJ2-5, with D perhaps matching TRBD2 (5 bases). The CDR3 bases are TGTGCCAGCGGGGAGAGGGAGACCCAGTACTTC. Amino acid sequence: CASGERETQYF.